This record covers a single T cell receptor (beta chain). The data are from a study of blood T cells in healthy people across ages. V lost 1 base, J lost 1 base, and 14 bases lay in between. Germline V gives CDR1 DFQATT, CDR2 SNEGSKA (reference sequence). The CDR3 covers 16 residues. The authors ran a second PCR of about 6 to 11 cycles using a sample-barcoded 5' primer and a J-beta primer mix. TCRdb reprocessed the 5' RACE reads via MiXCR and lists one record per CDR3 protein. Among approximately 350,000 distinct CDR3 sequences listed, approximately 52% were seen once. This sequence joins TRBV20-1 and TRBJ2-1; possibly TRBD2 for D (5 bases). The TCR comes from a man between 60 and 70 years old in good health. Sequenced: blood. The CDR3, as DNA: TGCAGTGCTAGAGTCCGGGGTATGGGGTCCTACAATGAGCAGTTCTTC. Translation: CSARVRGMGSYNEQFF.